These 20 T cell receptor beta chains were all obtained from the same sample, sequenced in a study of shared clonotypes between healthy human individuals. Sequencing was performed with immunoSEQ multiplex PCR; in TCRdb, only in-frame clones are kept and a portion is missing. The table has around 2.1 million clones, about 92% seen once. Only CD45RO-negative cells positively selected for CCR7 counted as naive CD8 cells, so terminally differentiated effector memory CD45RA+ cells were excluded. Sequenced sample: naive CD8+ T cells from PBMCs. These receptors were taken from a man aged 18 to 30 in good health. Some clones in this sample may be carry-over from other donors' samples.

In its sample, this clone was seen once. The genes are TRBV27 and TRBJ2-7; possibly TRBD1 for D (6 bases). V lost 10 bases and J 2 bases, leaving 12 bases between the germline ends. Germline loops: CDR1 MNHEY, CDR2 SMNVEV (reference sequence). There are 12 residues in the CDR3. CDR3 loop: CATADSTYEQYF. The DNA for the CDR3 is TGTGCCACTGCGGACAGTACCTACGAGCAGTACTTC.

This sequence joins TRBV7-2 and TRBJ2-2; no reliable D call. V was pared by 1 base and J by 0 bases, with 12 bases between. From germline, CDR1 is SGHTA and CDR2 FQGNSA. The CDR3 has 17 residues. The CDR3 DNA sequence: TGTGCCAGCAGCTTAGTGGTCGGGCTGCCGAACACCGGGGAGCTGTTTTTT. Translation gives CASSLVVGLPNTGELFF.

This clone appeared a single time. The CDR3 coding sequence is TGTGCCAGCAAGACTAGCGGGGCGTCCACAGATACGCAGTATTTT. Its translation is CASKTSGASTDTQYF. The J gene is TRBJ2-3, the V gene TRBV5-6; TRBD2 aligns across 11 bases. Trimming cost V 6 bases and J 2 bases; bases outside gene matches: 5. Germline CDR1 and CDR2: SGHDT and YYEEEE. The CDR3 loop spans 15 amino acids.

As DNA, the CDR3 is TGTGCCATCAGTGAGAGCCCCCCCATCACTGAAGCTTTCTTT. Residues: CAISESPPITEAFF. The rearrangement uses TRBV10-3 and TRBJ1-1, with D unclear. The CDR3 consists of 14 residues. The germline V gene has CDR1 ENHRY and CDR2 SYGVKD. Trimming stripped 2 bases from V and 4 bases from J, with 11 bases between.

The rearrangement links TRBV5-6 to TRBJ2-4, with D perhaps TRBD1 or TRBD2 (5 bases each). CDR1 and CDR2 from the germline V gene are SGHDT and YYEEEE. CDR3 length: 16 residues. Trimming removed 4 bases from V and 1 base from J, with 15 bases in between. CDR3 DNA: TGTGCCAGCAGCCTCGGGACCGGCCTTGCCAAAAACATTCAGTACTTC. Translated, it gives CASSLGTGLAKNIQYF.

The chain joins TRBV28 to TRBJ2-3, with a tentative D call TRBD2 (6 bases). There are 14 residues in the CDR3. Germline V gene lookup returns CDR1 MDHEN and CDR2 SYDVKM. V lost 8 bases, J lost 1 base, and 13 bases lay in between. CDR3 region: CASRVGSGTDTQYF. CDR3 bases: TGTGCCAGCCGAGTCGGGAGCGGCACAGATACGCAGTATTTT.

The chain couples TRBV28 to TRBJ2-2; D not resolved. The CDR3 length is 15 residues. V lost 5 bases and J 5 bases, leaving 15 bases between the germline ends. Germline V gene data show CDR1 as MDHEN and CDR2 as SYDVKM. This CDR3 reads CASSPLTYTTGELFF. In DNA form, the CDR3 reads TGTGCCAGCAGTCCCCTTACTTATACTACCGGGGAGCTGTTTTTT. Based on the CDR3 plus reference TRBV28 and TRBJ2-2, the full variable domain is DVKVTQSSRYLVKRTGEKVFLECVQDMDHENMFWYRQDPGLGLRLIYFSYDVKMKEKGDIPEGYSVSREKKERFSLILESASTNQTSMYLCASSPLTYTTGELFFGEGSRLTVL.

A remark on this clone: Other DNA sequences of this sample code for an identical CDR3. V is TRBV7-9 and J is TRBJ2-1; D is unresolved. The germline V and J ends were trimmed by 3 bases and 4 bases, with 4 bases remaining between them. CDR1 SEHNR and CDR2 FQNEAQ come from the germline V gene (reference sequence). The CDR3 consists of 12 residues. The DNA for the CDR3 is TGTGCCAGCAGCTTTGGATACAATGAGCAGTTCTTC. The encoded protein is CASSFGYNEQFF.

This rearrangement joins TRBV9 to TRBJ1-1; D perhaps matches TRBD1 (5 bases). The V end lost 4 bases, the J end lost 4 bases, and 11 bases lay between the germline ends. Germline V gives CDR1 SGDLS, CDR2 YYNGEE. The CDR3 totals 13 residues. The CDR3 spells CASSPHGGTEAFF. The CDR3 DNA follows: TGTGCCAGCAGCCCGCATGGGGGCACTGAAGCTTTCTTT.

CDR3 sequence (DNA): TGTGCCAGCAGCCCCACAGGCCGGTCGTCGAAGGGCTACACCTTC. As protein: CASSPTGRSSKGYTF. The V and J genes are TRBV7-3 and TRBJ1-2; tentative D call: TRBD1 (5 bases). Trimming shortened V by 5 bases and J by 8 bases, and 21 bases separated the two germline ends. Germline assignment: CDR1 SGHTA and CDR2 FQGTGA. The CDR3 is 15 residues long.

The J gene is TRBJ2-7, the V gene TRBV7-2; tentative D call: TRBD1 (5 bases). The V end lost 0 bases, the J end lost 6 bases, and 15 bases lay between the germline ends. CDR3 length: 15 residues. Germline loops: CDR1 SGHTA, CDR2 FQGNSA. The CDR3 is CASSLAWGRSGEQYF. DNA for the CDR3: TGTGCCAGCAGCTTAGCGTGGGGCCGATCGGGCGAGCAGTACTTC.

The chain has TRBV10-2 and TRBJ2-1; 8 positions agree with TRBD2. The CDR3 runs to 15 residues. Germline CDR1 is WSHSY and CDR2 is SAAADI. V was clipped by 6 bases and J by 7 bases; unmatched bases: 11. The CDR3 loop is CASRSGAGGENEQFF. The CDR3, as DNA: TGCGCCAGCAGGTCAGGGGCGGGAGGTGAGAATGAGCAGTTCTTC.

With regard to this clone: The sample holds other DNA sequences that translate to the same CDR3. J is TRBJ2-7 and V is TRBV11-2; D ambiguous. Trimming took 1 base from V and 2 from J, leaving 3 bases between them. The CDR3 extends over 12 amino acids. Germline CDR1 and CDR2: SGHAT and FQNNGV. Here the CDR3 reads CASSLGTYEQYF. The CDR3, as DNA: TGTGCCAGCAGCTTAGGCACCTACGAGCAGTACTTC.

V gene TRBV27 combines with J gene TRBJ1-2; the match to TRBD1 covers 7 bases. After removal of 2 bases from V and 8 bases from J, the junction contained 5 bases not matched to a gene. Germline-derived CDR1 and CDR2 are MNHEY and SMNVEV (reference sequence). The length of the CDR3 is 13 residues. CDR3 sequence reads: CASSLVRGQGYTF. CDR3 nucleotide sequence: TGTGCCAGCAGTTTAGTGAGGGGGCAAGGCTACACCTTC.

V gene TRBV5-1 combines with J gene TRBJ2-7; 7 bases are a match to TRBD1. CDR1 SGHRS and CDR2 YFSETQ come from the germline V gene. Losses at the gene ends were 0 bases for V and 2 bases for J; bases not matched to a gene: 5. The CDR3 consists of 15 residues. The CDR3 here is CASSLAPTGPYEQYF. The CDR3 DNA reads as TGCGCCAGCAGCTTGGCCCCGACAGGGCCCTACGAGCAGTACTTC.

Details on this clone: Other DNA sequences in this sample translate to the same CDR3. V is TRBV4-1 and J is TRBJ2-1, with D perhaps TRBD2 (5 bases). Per the germline V gene, CDR1 is MGHRA and CDR2 is YSYEKL. Deletions cut 0 bases from V and 6 bases from J, with 6 bases between. This CDR3 has 13 residues. The CDR3 sequence is CASSQEGLNEQFF. The CDR3 region has the DNA TGCGCCAGCAGCCAAGAAGGACTCAATGAGCAGTTCTTC.

The chain links TRBV28 to TRBJ2-7, with 9 bases identical to TRBD2. The V gene's germline CDR1 is MDHEN and CDR2 SYDVKM. This CDR3 comprises 13 residues. The J segment lost 4 bases and the V segment lost 8 bases, leaving 6 bases of the junction unmatched. The DNA for the CDR3 is TGTGCCAGCGGAACAGCGGGAGGATACGAGCAGTACTTC. Translation: CASGTAGGYEQYF.

This clone was recorded a few times. This specimen includes other DNA sequences encoding the same CDR3. This chain links TRBV9 with TRBJ1-5, with TRBD1 identical over 7 bases. There are 14 residues in the CDR3. From germline, CDR1 is SGDLS and CDR2 YYNGEE. Unmatched junction bases numbered 2, after V lost 0 bases and J lost 5 bases. CDR3 nucleotides: TGTGCCAGCAGCGTAGGACAGGGTTATCAGCCCCAGCATTTT. Translation: CASSVGQGYQPQHF. The variable domain in full, completed from reference TRBV9 and TRBJ1-5, reads DSGVTQTPKHLITATGQRVTLRCSPRSGDLSVYWYQQSLDQGLQFLIQYYNGEERAKGNILERFSAQQFPDLHSELNLSSLELGDSALYFCASSVGQGYQPQHFGDGTRLSIL.

V is TRBV7-9 and J is TRBJ2-3, with TRBD2 matching over 7 bases. V gave up 6 bases and J gave up 3 bases; unmatched junction bases: 9. Looked up from germline, CDR1 is SEHNR and CDR2 is FQNEAQ (reference sequence). The CDR3 sequence is 15 residues long. CDR3 loop: CASRGSGGSTDTQYF. The DNA for the CDR3 is TGTGCCAGCAGAGGCTCAGGCGGGAGTACAGATACGCAGTATTTT.

In this sample, this clone turned up a few times. The sample has other DNA sequences that encode this CDR3 too. V and J are TRBV27 and TRBJ2-7; no definite D call. With 3 bases removed from V and 3 bases from J, the gap between germline ends came to 3 bases. The CDR3 is 11 residues long. The germline CDR1 and CDR2 sequences are MNHEY and SMNVEV (reference sequence). Written as DNA, the CDR3 is TGTGCCAGCAGTTTTAACTACGAGCAGTACTTC. It specifies CASSFNYEQYF.